This is a list of T cell receptor beta chains from one sample in a study of blood T cell repertoires in COVID-19. The data were produced by immunoSEQ multiplex PCR, yet TCRdb's version contains in-frame clones alone and is incomplete. The sample consists of around 200,000 clones, just over 85% of them appearing once. The sample taken for sequencing was peripheral blood. The receptors here all came from a man older than 75 with acute or convalescent COVID-19. Each CDR3 is given with its conserved first and last residue. The D gene is left open where the match is weak. Part of the rows lack a size; the others show once, few, many or a class for expanded clones.

size	V	J	D	CDR3	DNA
NA	TRBV7-9	TRBJ2-7	NA	CASSLALGTGDEQYF	TGTGCCAGCAGCTTAGCCCTCGGGACGGGAGACGAGCAGTACTTC
NA	TRBV25-1	TRBJ1-2	NA	CASLAESNYGYTF	TGTGCCAGTCTTGCGGAGTCCAACTATGGCTACACCTTC
NA	TRBV5-6	TRBJ1-2	TRBD1	CASSLTGAPMGYTF	TGTGCCAGCAGCTTGACAGGGGCCCCTATGGGCTACACCTTC
NA	TRBV18	TRBJ2-2	TRBD2	CASSEREPGNTGELFF	TGTGCCAGCTCAGAGCGGGAGCCTGGGAACACCGGGGAGCTGTTTTTT
NA	TRBV27	TRBJ1-5	NA	CASSQGYQPQHF	TGTGCCAGCAGTCAGGGTTATCAGCCCCAGCATTTT
NA	TRBV10-2	TRBJ2-3	NA	CASSESPTSTDTQYF	TGCGCCAGCAGTGAGTCGCCTACGAGCACAGATACGCAGTATTTT
NA	TRBV24-1	TRBJ2-2	TRBD1	CATSDVDRRGANTGELFF	TGTGCCACCAGTGATGTGGACAGGAGAGGGGCAAACACCGGGGAGCTGTTTTTT
few	TRBV2	TRBJ1-5	NA	CASSLYVTGSTNQPQHF	TGTGCCAGCAGTCTGTACGTTACCGGGAGCACTAATCAGCCCCAGCATTTT
NA	TRBV30	TRBJ1-6	NA	CAWERQNSPLHF	TGTGCCTGGGAAAGACAGAATTCACCCCTCCACTTT
NA	TRBV7-9	TRBJ2-7	TRBD1	CASSPGQGPYEQYF	TGTGCCAGCAGCCCAGGACAGGGACCCTACGAGCAGTACTTC
NA	TRBV4-2	TRBJ2-1	TRBD2	CASSQASGTSGRIPYNEQFF	TGTGCCAGCAGCCAAGCCTCCGGGACTAGCGGGAGGATCCCCTACAATGAGCAGTTCTTC
NA	TRBV3-1/TRBV3-2	TRBJ1-2	NA	CASSRDINYGYTF	TGTGCCAGCAGTCGGGACATTAACTATGGCTACACCTTC
few	TRBV5-6	TRBJ2-3	NA	CASSPSDSRQYF	TGTGCCAGCAGCCCCTCGGACTCACGTCAGTATTTT
NA	TRBV5-1	TRBJ1-5	TRBD1	CASSLGARTGNSNQPQHF	TGCGCCAGCAGCTTGGGGGCCAGGACAGGCAATAGCAATCAGCCCCAGCATTTT
once	TRBV29-1	TRBJ2-3	TRBD2	CSGKTSPGTDTQYF	TGCAGCGGAAAGACTAGCCCAGGCACAGATACGCAGTATTTT
NA	TRBV2	TRBJ1-5	TRBD1	CASRGTGGQPQHF	TGTGCCAGCAGGGGGACAGGGGGGCAGCCCCAGCATTTT
NA	TRBV6-5	TRBJ2-7	TRBD1	CASSYSTGAAYEQYF	TGTGCCAGCAGTTACTCGACAGGGGCCGCCTACGAGCAGTACTTC
NA	TRBV5-6	TRBJ2-3	TRBD2	CASSLEREYTDTQYF	TGTGCCAGCAGCTTGGAGCGGGAGTATACAGATACGCAGTATTTT
NA	TRBV29-1	TRBJ2-7	TRBD2	CSVSSLAGSYEQYF	TGCAGCGTTTCCTCGCTAGCGGGATCCTACGAGCAGTACTTC
NA	TRBV28	TRBJ2-4	TRBD1	CASSLPQGNNIQYF	TGTGCCAGCAGTTTACCACAGGGGAACAACATTCAGTACTTC
NA	TRBV29-1	TRBJ1-4	NA	CSVGGATNEKLFF	TGCAGCGTGGGGGGGGCAACTAATGAAAAACTGTTTTTT
NA	TRBV28	TRBJ1-4	TRBD1	CASSLLQGAEKLFF	TGTGCCAGCAGTTTATTGCAGGGGGCAGAAAAACTGTTTTTT
NA	TRBV29-1	TRBJ2-1	TRBD1	CSVDGQGKSEQFF	TGCAGCGTGGATGGACAGGGGAAGTCTGAGCAGTTCTTC
NA	TRBV18	TRBJ2-3	TRBD2	CASSLILAGGPTSTDTQYF	TGTGCCAGCTCACTGATCCTAGCGGGAGGGCCAACTAGCACAGATACGCAGTATTTT
NA	TRBV19	TRBJ2-3	TRBD2	CATGGGAYVGTQYF	TGTGCCACGGGCGGGGGGGCCTATGTTGGTACGCAGTATTTT
NA	TRBV7-2	TRBJ2-5	TRBD2	CASSSGLAGRGKTQYF	TGTGCCAGCAGTTCAGGACTAGCGGGTCGGGGAAAGACCCAGTACTTC
once	TRBV19	TRBJ2-1	NA	CASSPPSTNEQFF	TGTGCCAGTAGTCCCCCCTCTACGAATGAGCAGTTCTTC
once	TRBV5-1	TRBJ2-5	TRBD2	CASSWEGLETQYF	TGCGCCAGCAGCTGGGAGGGTTTGGAGACCCAGTACTTC
NA	TRBV11-3	TRBJ2-1	NA	CASSLAGDNEQFF	TGTGCCAGCAGCTTAGCGGGGGACAATGAGCAGTTCTTC
NA	TRBV13	TRBJ2-1	TRBD2	CASSSRTSAQTYNEQFF	TGTGCCAGCAGCTCCCGGACTAGCGCCCAAACCTACAATGAGCAGTTCTTC
NA	TRBV5-8	TRBJ1-2	TRBD1	CASSLTGALNGYTF	TGTGCCAGCAGCCTCACAGGGGCCCTAAATGGCTACACCTTC
NA	TRBV4-3	TRBJ1-6	TRBD1	CASSFRTGNNSPLHF	TGCGCCAGCAGCTTCCGGACAGGGAATAATTCACCCCTCCACTTT
NA	TRBV6-5	TRBJ2-5	TRBD2	CASPAGGRETQYF	TGTGCCAGTCCTGCGGGGGGAAGGGAGACCCAGTACTTC
NA	TRBV21-1	TRBJ2-2	NA	CASSKRSGRAPSNTGELFF	TGTGCCAGCAGCAAACGCAGCGGGAGGGCCCCGTCGAACACCGGGGAGCTGTTTTTT
few	TRBV11-2	TRBJ2-3	TRBD2	CASSPTWEAGGTDTQYF	TGTGCCAGCAGTCCGACCTGGGAAGCGGGAGGAACAGATACGCAGTATTTT
NA	TRBV13	TRBJ1-1	NA	CASSWGPGEGTEAFF	TGTGCCAGCAGCTGGGGCCCAGGGGAGGGCACTGAAGCTTTCTTT
NA	TRBV4-2	TRBJ2-2	TRBD2	CASRGTSGRARELFF	TGTGCCAGCAGGGGGACTAGCGGGAGGGCCCGGGAGCTGTTTTTT
few	TRBV14	TRBJ2-5	TRBD1	CASSRQGMETQYF	TGTGCCAGCAGCCGACAGGGGATGGAGACCCAGTACTTC
NA	TRBV27	TRBJ2-3	NA	CASSMIHNTDTQYF	TGTGCCAGCAGTATGATTCACAACACAGATACGCAGTATTTT
NA	TRBV19	TRBJ2-7	TRBD2	CASSMGLARTYEQYF	TGTGCCAGTAGTATGGGACTAGCGCGCACCTACGAGCAGTACTTC
NA	TRBV6-5	TRBJ2-5	TRBD2	CASVPGLAGPETQYF	TGTGCCAGCGTTCCGGGACTAGCGGGACCAGAGACCCAGTACTTC
NA	TRBV5-8	TRBJ2-5	TRBD2	CASSRPGSSGSRETQYF	TGTGCCAGCAGCCGACCGGGGTCTAGCGGGAGCAGAGAGACCCAGTACTTC
NA	TRBV28	TRBJ2-1	TRBD2	CASARLAAARSYNEQFF	TGTGCCAGCGCGCGACTAGCGGCCGCTAGATCCTACAATGAGCAGTTCTTC
NA	TRBV18	TRBJ2-1	TRBD1	CASSPGQGEQFF	TGTGCCAGCTCCCCGGGACAGGGCGAGCAGTTCTTC
NA	TRBV9	TRBJ1-3	NA	CASSRSEPSSGNTIYF	TGTGCCAGCAGCCGTAGTGAGCCGAGCTCTGGAAACACCATATATTTT
NA	TRBV7-6	TRBJ2-5	NA	CASSLGQGTWRGAQYF	TGTGCCAGCAGCTTAGGACAGGGCACGTGGAGGGGTGCCCAGTACTTC
once	TRBV9	TRBJ1-4	NA	CASSVDTLGGEKLFF	TGTGCCAGCAGCGTAGACACGCTTGGCGGTGAAAAACTGTTTTTT
NA	TRBV6-2/TRBV6-3	TRBJ2-7	TRBD2	CASSKTSGRYEQYF	TGTGCCAGCAGTAAGACTAGCGGGAGGTACGAGCAGTACTTC